This entry lists 27 T cell receptor beta chains sequenced from one sample in a study of blood T cell repertoires in COVID-19. Data came from immunoSEQ multiplex PCR; TCRdb stores just in-frame clones and leaves some out. The sample gives over 130,000 clones, around 90% of which show up once; about 5.8% is in the top ten. Sample: peripheral blood. Every receptor here comes from a human donor in a cohort sampled during active COVID-19.

V usage is TRBV4-1 and J usage is TRBJ2-7; 10 bases line up with TRBD2. The CDR3 sequence is 14 residues long. Unmatched junction bases numbered 4, after V lost 2 bases and J lost 6 bases. CDR1 is MGHRA and CDR2 is YSYEKL in the germline V gene. The CDR3: CASSQLAGVLEQYF. The DNA of the CDR3 is TGCGCCAGCAGCCAACTAGCGGGAGTTCTCGAGCAGTACTTC.

This chain connects TRBV2 to TRBJ1-2, with unresolved D. The germline gives CDR1 SNHLY, CDR2 FYNNEI. Trimming cost V 3 bases and J 8 bases, with 13 bases left between them. CDR3 length: 13 amino acids. The CDR3: CASSDSGPAGYTF. CDR3 in DNA: TGTGCCAGCAGTGACAGCGGGCCAGCCGGCTACACCTTC.

The chain couples TRBV7-6 to TRBJ1-3; TRBD1 matches 8 bases. CDR1 and CDR2 (germline): SGHVS, FNYEAQ. Trimming took 5 bases from V and 3 from J; bases not matched to a gene: 6. The CDR3 sequence is 15 residues long. In DNA form, the CDR3 reads TGTGCCAGCAGCCAAATGACAGGGGTTGGAAACACCATATATTTT. It translates to CASSQMTGVGNTIYF.

The V and J genes are TRBV7-6 and TRBJ2-7; TRBD1 might be the D (5 bases). The V end was cut by 2 bases, the J end by 0 bases, with 11 bases between. The CDR3 runs 15 residues. Germline-derived CDR1 and CDR2 are SGHVS and FNYEAQ. CDR3 amino acids: CASSLYPDISYEQYF. CDR3 sequence (DNA): TGTGCCAGCAGCTTATATCCGGACATCTCCTACGAGCAGTACTTC.

This chain connects TRBV11-3 to TRBJ2-1; 9 bases are shared with TRBD2. The CDR3 is 15 residues long. Germline-derived CDR1 and CDR2 are SGHNT and YENEEA. After removal of 5 bases from V and 4 bases from J, the junction contained 6 bases not matched to a gene. As DNA, the CDR3 is TGTGCCAGCAGCCGGACGACTAGCGGTTACAATGAGCAGTTCTTC. It encodes CASSRTTSGYNEQFF. The variable domain in full, completed from reference TRBV11-3 and TRBJ2-1, reads EAGVVQSPRYKIIEKKQPVAFWCNPISGHNTLYWYLQNLGQGPELLIRYENEEAVDDSQLPKDRFSAERLKGVDSTLKIQPAELGDSAVYLCASSRTTSGYNEQFFGPGTRLTVL.

The gene calls are TRBV7-2 and TRBJ2-2; 9 bases match TRBD1. V shed 5 bases and J 3 bases; nucleotides not matched to a gene: 13. CDR1 SGHTA and CDR2 FQGNSA come from the germline V gene. The length of the CDR3 is 18 residues. CDR3 sequence: CASSMGQGRYIDTGELFF. CDR3 nucleotides: TGTGCCAGCAGCATGGGACAGGGCAGGTACATCGACACCGGGGAGCTGTTTTTT.

The V and J genes are TRBV4-2 and TRBJ2-7; D possibly corresponds to TRBD2 (6 bases). The V gene's germline CDR1 is LGHNA and CDR2 YNFKEQ. Trimming shortened V by 0 bases and J by 7 bases, and 7 bases separated the two germline ends. The CDR3 is 12 amino acids. CDR3 in DNA: TGTGCCAGCAGCCAAGACCGGGGGGAGCAGTACTTC. Its protein is CASSQDRGEQYF.

The chain carries TRBV15 and TRBJ2-2, with a possible D match to TRBD1 (6 bases). The germline V gene has CDR1 LNHNV and CDR2 YYDKDF (reference sequence). The CDR3 is 15 residues long. Trimming took off 3 bases at V and 7 bases at J, with 15 bases between the two ends. The CDR3 loop is CATSRGTQPNGELFF. CDR3 DNA: TGTGCCACCAGCAGGGGGACACAACCAAACGGGGAGCTGTTTTTT. The entire variable domain, with the rest obtained from reference TRBV15 and TRBJ2-2, is as follows: DAMVIQNPRYQVTQFGKPVTLSCSQTLNHNVMYWYQQKSSQAPKLLFHYYDKDFNNEADTPDNFQSRRPNTSFCFLDIRSPGLGDTAMYLCATSRGTQPNGELFFGEGSRLTVL.

The chain recombines TRBV7-2 with TRBJ2-7; 16 bases match TRBD2. Per the germline V gene, CDR1 is SGHTA and CDR2 is FQGNSA. V shed 5 bases and J 3 bases; nucleotides not matched to a gene: 13. CDR3 size: 19 residues. The CDR3 nucleotides read TGTGCCAGCAGCAAGTTGGGACTAGCGGGAGGGCCGGAAATCTACGAGCAGTACTTC. Residues: CASSKLGLAGGPEIYEQYF.

The genes are TRBV19 and TRBJ1-1; no firm D call. Trimming shortened V by 6 bases and J by 4 bases, and 18 bases separated the two germline ends. In germline, CDR1 is LNHDA, CDR2 SQIVND (reference sequence). The CDR3 is 15 amino acids. In DNA, the CDR3 is TGTGCCAGTAGACCGGGGTCCGGAGGTCGCACTGAAGCTTTCTTT. It codes for CASRPGSGGRTEAFF.

The chain joins TRBV28 to TRBJ1-5; 8 bases line up with TRBD1. In germline, CDR1 is MDHEN, CDR2 SYDVKM. CDR3 length: 16 residues. The J segment lost 8 bases and the V segment lost 3 bases, leaving 12 bases of the junction unmatched. The CDR3 loop is CASSFSGRGRIKPQHF. In DNA, the CDR3 is TGTGCCAGCAGTTTCAGTGGCAGGGGGCGCATCAAGCCCCAGCATTTT.

The V call is TRBV15, the J call TRBJ2-7, with 7 bases identical to TRBD2. The trim removed 3 bases at V and 5 bases at J, leaving 7 bases unmatched. The CDR3 covers 14 residues. The germline gives CDR1 LNHNV, CDR2 YYDKDF (reference sequence). CDR3 region: CATSSFLGGNEQYF. CDR3 DNA: TGTGCCACCAGCAGTTTCCTCGGGGGGAACGAGCAGTACTTC.

This chain uses TRBV2 with TRBJ2-3, with TRBD1 matching 9 bases. CDR1 is SNHLY, CDR2 FYNNEI, per germline. Trimming cost V 0 bases and J 1 base; bases outside gene matches: 8. The CDR3 spans 18 residues. The CDR3 bases are TGTGCCAGCAGTGAAGCTCCGGGACAGGGATCAGGCACAGATACGCAGTATTTT. Translation: CASSEAPGQGSGTDTQYF.

The rearrangement joins TRBV18 to TRBJ1-1; D not resolved. This CDR3 has 14 residues. The germline V gene has CDR1 KGHSH and CDR2 LQKENI. V was clipped by 5 bases and J by 4 bases, with 14 bases between them. The CDR3 DNA follows: TGTGCCAGCTCAACGGAAGGACGGGGCACTGAAGCTTTCTTT. Translating it yields CASSTEGRGTEAFF.

This chain connects TRBV5-1 to TRBJ2-7; 7 bases are shared with TRBD2. CDR3 length equals 17 residues. Germline lookup yields CDR1 SGHRS and CDR2 YFSETQ. V lost 4 bases to trimming and J lost 2 bases; unmatched junction nucleotides: 15. The CDR3 DNA reads as TGCGCCAGCAGCCCCTCTTTAGGGACCGGGAGGACCTACGAGCAGTACTTC. It translates to CASSPSLGTGRTYEQYF.

This clone was observed a handful of times. This chain links TRBV5-1 with TRBJ2-7, with D perhaps TRBD2 (6 bases). The CDR3 totals 15 residues. V gave up 0 bases and J gave up 2 bases, with 12 bases separating them. Germline assignment: CDR1 SGHRS and CDR2 YFSETQ. The CDR3 sequence is CASSLVGGGTYEQYF. The CDR3 DNA follows: TGCGCCAGCAGCTTGGTGGGGGGTGGAACCTACGAGCAGTACTTC.

This clone was seen a few times. This chain connects TRBV14 to TRBJ2-5; possible D gene TRBD1, 6 bases. This CDR3 spans 13 amino acids. Germline-derived CDR1 and CDR2 are SGHDN and FVKESK. V was shortened by 5 bases and J by 5 bases, with 12 bases between the two germline ends. For the CDR3, the DNA is TGTGCCAGCAGCAAACAGGGTTGGGAGACCCAGTACTTC. Encoded protein: CASSKQGWETQYF.

The chain joins TRBV9 to TRBJ1-1; no reliable D call. Per the germline V gene, CDR1 is SGDLS and CDR2 is YYNGEE. Trimming removed 0 bases from V and 1 base from J, with 4 bases in between. The CDR3 has 13 amino acids. The chain's CDR3 is CASSVGRNTEAFF. In nucleotides, the CDR3 is TGTGCCAGCAGCGTAGGCAGGAACACTGAAGCTTTCTTT.

This chain links TRBV5-8 with TRBJ2-1, with D uncertain. Germline V gene lookup returns CDR1 SGHTS and CDR2 YDEGEE. The CDR3 consists of 15 residues. Trimming left V 5 bases short and J 0 bases short, with 12 bases between. Here the CDR3 DNA reads TGTGCCAGCAGTTCCTATCCGGGCTCCTACAATGAGCAGTTCTTC. It yields the protein CASSSYPGSYNEQFF.

The J gene is TRBJ2-1, the V gene TRBV5-1; tentative D call: TRBD1 (6 bases). CDR1 is SGHRS, CDR2 YFSETQ, per germline. The CDR3 runs 16 residues. V was clipped by 0 bases and J by 0 bases, with 10 bases between them. The CDR3 DNA follows: TGCGCCAGCAGCTTGGCCGGGACACACTCCTACAATGAGCAGTTCTTC. It codes for CASSLAGTHSYNEQFF.

The rearrangement links TRBV5-1 to TRBJ2-7; the match to TRBD2 covers 9 bases. The CDR3 extends over 14 amino acids. Germline lookup yields CDR1 SGHRS and CDR2 YFSETQ. V lost 4 bases to trimming and J lost 4 bases; unmatched junction nucleotides: 6. The CDR3 nucleotides read TGCGCCAGCAGCCGCGGGGGGGACTCTTACGAGCAGTACTTC. Encoded protein: CASSRGGDSYEQYF.

The chain combines TRBV10-2 with TRBJ2-7; perhaps TRBD1 as D (5 bases). In germline, CDR1 is WSHSY, CDR2 SAAADI. The CDR3 is 14 residues long. V lost 5 bases and J lost 3, with 14 bases in between. The CDR3 DNA sequence: TGCGCCAGCAGTCTGTTAGGGGCCCTCTACGAGCAGTACTTC. It translates to CASSLLGALYEQYF.

The CDR3 protein is CASSIGGRTYEQYF. CDR3 DNA: TGTGCCAGTAGTATTGGAGGCAGAACCTACGAGCAGTACTTC. The rearrangement links TRBV19 to TRBJ2-7; perhaps TRBD2 as D (5 bases). The V gene lost 3 bases and the J gene lost 2 bases, with 11 bases spanning the gap. Germline CDR1 and CDR2: LNHDA and SQIVND (reference sequence). This CDR3 comprises 14 residues.

The table lists this clone with a count of one. The V gene is TRBV10-3, the J gene TRBJ1-3; the D gene is possibly TRBD1 (6 bases). V gave up 2 bases and J gave up 0 bases, with 11 bases separating them. The germline V gene has CDR1 ENHRY and CDR2 SYGVKD. This CDR3 comprises 16 residues. The CDR3 sequence: CAISEGGKRSGNTIYF. CDR3 in DNA: TGTGCCATCAGTGAGGGGGGCAAACGCTCTGGAAACACCATATATTTT.

The V call is TRBV3-1 (or the pseudogene TRBV3-2), the J call TRBJ2-5; maybe TRBD1 (6 bases). Germline V CDR1 and CDR2: LGHDT, YNNKEL (reference sequence). The ends were cut back, 3 bases at V and 5 bases at J, with 19 bases in the middle. The CDR3 totals 16 residues. This CDR3 is CASSQDRGRASETQYF. The CDR3 region has the DNA TGTGCCAGCAGCCAGGACAGAGGTAGGGCAAGCGAGACCCAGTACTTC.

The chain recombines TRBV6-1 with TRBJ2-3; 7 bases match TRBD2. V was clipped by 1 base and J by 7 bases; unmatched bases: 8. This CDR3 comprises 15 residues. Germline CDR1 reads MNHNS; CDR2 reads SASEGT. The CDR3 DNA follows: TGTGCCAGCAGTGAAGGGGGGGGGAGGTCCCATACGCAGTATTTT. Translating gives CASSEGGGRSHTQYF.

The CDR3 protein is CAVKTGNSPLHF. CDR3 coding DNA: TGTGCCGTCAAAACGGGTAATTCACCCCTCCACTTT. The chain is built from TRBV6-5 and TRBJ1-6; no definite D call. The V gene lost 11 bases and the J gene lost 6 bases, with 11 bases spanning the gap. Per germline, CDR1 MNHEY and CDR2 SVGAGI. The CDR3 consists of 12 residues.